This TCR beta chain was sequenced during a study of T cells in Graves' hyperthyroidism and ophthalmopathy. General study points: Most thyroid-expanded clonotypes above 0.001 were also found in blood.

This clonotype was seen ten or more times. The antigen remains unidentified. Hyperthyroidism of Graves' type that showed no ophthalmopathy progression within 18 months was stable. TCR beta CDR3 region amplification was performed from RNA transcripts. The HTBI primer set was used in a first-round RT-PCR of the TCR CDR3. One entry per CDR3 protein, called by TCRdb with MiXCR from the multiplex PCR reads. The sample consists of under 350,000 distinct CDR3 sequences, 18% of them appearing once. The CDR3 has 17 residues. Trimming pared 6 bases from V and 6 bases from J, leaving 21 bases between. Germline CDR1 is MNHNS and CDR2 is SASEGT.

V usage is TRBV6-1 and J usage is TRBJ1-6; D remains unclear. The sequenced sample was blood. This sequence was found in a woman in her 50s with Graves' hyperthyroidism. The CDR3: CASRGLMGDFGNSPLHF. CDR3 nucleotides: TGTGCCAGCAGAGGCTTGATGGGTGACTTTGGTAATTCACCCCTCCACTTT.